This T cell receptor beta chain was documented in a study of shared clonotypes between healthy human individuals (TCRdb year 2020). Regarding the complete study: Two women and a few men aged 18 to 49 years were included in the cohort. The study deeply sequenced blood TCR repertoires of roughly five healthy adults to estimate repertoire size and the extent of clonotype sharing between individuals. Different laboratories and diverse techniques were used to prepare libraries and sequence TCR repertoires, to increase sequencing depth and limit assay-specific biases. Each donor's leukapheresis produced roughly between roughly 0.9 and 8.9 billion PBMCs. Per donor, three plates each were used for CD4 naive and CD4 memory, two for CD8 naive, and one for CD8 memory.

The CDR3 numbers 16 residues from cysteine through phenylalanine. CDR3 DNA only is kept here, 48 bases in frame from base 1. V has 4 bases trimmed and J has 4 bases trimmed; junction bases matching no gene number 9. The germline V gene encodes CDR1 SGHRS and CDR2 YFSETQ. Note on this clone: Its antigen remains unidentified. The sample holds no much larger clone one base away, and base qualities are not on file.

TCR CDR3 regions were amplified from genomic DNA by multiplex PCR using the deep immunoSEQ assay. Genomic DNA extracted from each cell subset was distributed evenly over all wells of several immunoSEQ 96-well plates, and each plate served as one replicate. Each replicate PCR for sorted subsets received about 220 ng genomic DNA, equal to roughly 29,000 T cell genomes. The purified libraries were quantified using a Qubit 3.0 fluorometer, sized with a Bioanalyzer 2100, and then quantified again using the KAPA Library Quantification kit. Every immunoSEQ 96-well plate was sequenced on a dedicated single-read 150-cycle Illumina NextSeq 550 flow cell. In the original analysis: The immunoSEQ output contained only junctional sequences without quality scores, so filtering could not match that applied to full-length reads. Sequences were annotated with PyIR, a Python wrapper for IgBLAST v1.9, and V/J genes and CDR3 were assigned using IMGT germline references. Reads were filtered out if the reads had weak V/J assignments (E-value above 1e-6), no CDR3, stop codons, out-of-frame junctions, or ambiguous translated residues. V3J clonotypes were defined as sequences sharing an identical inferred V gene, J gene, and CDR3 amino acid sequence. To compute the percentage overlap between repertoires, the number of shared unique clonotypes was divided by the size of the smaller repertoire. Repertoire richness was assessed with RTK rarefaction, the Chao1 estimator, and Recon v2.1 estimates of unobserved clonotypes. For all TCRbeta clonotypes obtained by the gDNA method from four donors, generation probabilities were computed with OLGA. What TCRdb holds here is the immuneACCESS table cut down to in-frame rearrangements. Part of the clones is not present; checked against another copy, under half of the missing clones reflect an unresolved V gene, and the others are unexplained. V, J and clone size derive from that table, while D and trimming were established from the DNA sequence. The sample includes a few million clones, with over 85% observed a single time. Approximately 0.4% of the sample comes from the top ten.

The donors were healthy, HIV-negative adults with no recently reported acute infections or vaccinations. Every donor was a Caucasian adult living in Nashville, Tennessee, USA. CD4+ T cells were enriched by magnetic negative selection; naive cells were then positively selected on CD45RA, and the negative fraction formed the memory subset. Blood was obtained by leukapheresis, after which PBMCs were separated by Ficoll-Histopaque density gradient centrifugation and cryopreserved in liquid nitrogen vapor phase. Analytical flow cytometry was used to check the purity and quantity of each magnetically sorted T cell population. From each sorted fraction, genomic DNA was isolated and quantified by UV absorbance on a Nanodrop 2000c. Findings and caveats that apply to the study as a whole: Sharing across a few donors was observed for 4.5% to 6.5% of naive CD4, under 4% of naive CD8, 2% to 2.5% of memory CD4, and roughly 0.4% of memory CD8 clonotypes. Based on pairwise subsampling, the degree of clonotype sharing among donors was expected to be affected by sequencing depth. The small number of donors limited the genetic and exposure-history diversity represented. Higher generation probabilities were observed for clonotypes shared by all four sorted-subset donors than for non-shared clonotypes. Only blood was sampled, and tissue TCR repertoires likely differ from those in blood. Estimated clonotype richness was generally larger for naive than for memory subsets. Even with the large sequencing depth, rarefaction of the sorted-subset datasets indicated that sequencing was incomplete.

The chain is encoded by TRBV5-1 joined to TRBJ2-1; 9 junctional bases match TRBD1. This TCR was sampled from a man between 18 and 29 years old in good health. Some clones in this sample may be carry-over from other donors' samples. Sequencing was carried out using naive CD4+ T cells from PBMCs. This sample's cell subset or site label indicates: CD45RA+ positively selected. The base sequence is TGCGCCAGCAGCCCCCAACCCGGGACAGGGTACAATGAGCAGTTCTTC. This sequence encodes CASSPQPGTGYNEQFF.